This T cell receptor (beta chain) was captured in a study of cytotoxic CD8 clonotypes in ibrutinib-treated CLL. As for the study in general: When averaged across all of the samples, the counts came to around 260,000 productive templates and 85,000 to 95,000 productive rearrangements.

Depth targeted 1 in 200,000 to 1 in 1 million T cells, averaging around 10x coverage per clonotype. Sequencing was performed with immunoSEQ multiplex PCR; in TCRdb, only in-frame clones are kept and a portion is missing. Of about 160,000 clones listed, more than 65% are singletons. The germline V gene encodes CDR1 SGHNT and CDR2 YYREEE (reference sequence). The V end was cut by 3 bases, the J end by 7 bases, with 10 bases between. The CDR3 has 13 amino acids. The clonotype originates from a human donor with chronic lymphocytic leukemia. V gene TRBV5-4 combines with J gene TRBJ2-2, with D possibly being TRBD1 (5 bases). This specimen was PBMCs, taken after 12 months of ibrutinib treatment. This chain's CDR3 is CASSYLGDGELFF. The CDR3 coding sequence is TGTGCCAGCAGCTACCTAGGGGACGGGGAGCTGTTTTTT.